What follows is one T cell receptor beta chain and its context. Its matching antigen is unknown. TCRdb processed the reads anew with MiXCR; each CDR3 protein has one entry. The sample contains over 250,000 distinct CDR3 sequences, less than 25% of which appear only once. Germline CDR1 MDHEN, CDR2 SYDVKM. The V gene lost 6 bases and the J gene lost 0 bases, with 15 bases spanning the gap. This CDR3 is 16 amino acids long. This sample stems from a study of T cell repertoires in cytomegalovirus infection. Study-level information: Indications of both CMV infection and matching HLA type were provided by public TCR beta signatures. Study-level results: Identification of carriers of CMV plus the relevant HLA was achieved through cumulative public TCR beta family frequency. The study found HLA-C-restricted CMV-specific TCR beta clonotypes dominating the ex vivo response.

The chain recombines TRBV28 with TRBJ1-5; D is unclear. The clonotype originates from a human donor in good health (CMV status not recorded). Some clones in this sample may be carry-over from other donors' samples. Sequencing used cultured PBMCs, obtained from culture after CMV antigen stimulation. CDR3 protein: CASRVPGLYSNQPQHF. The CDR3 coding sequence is TGTGCCAGCAGAGTACCCGGACTTTATAGCAATCAGCCCCAGCATTTT.